This T cell receptor beta chain was sequenced during a study of T cells after yellow fever vaccination. Study results and limitations: Booster sampling recovered most clones from primary vaccination (under 97% CD4, around 90% CD8).

The CDR3 consists of 17 residues. From germline, CDR1 is MGHRA and CDR2 YSYEKL. V was pared by 1 base and J by 5 bases, with 5 bases of the junction left unmatched. 5'RACE template switching generated TCR cDNA, adding a universal primer site and UMIs. One entry per CDR3 protein, called by TCRdb with MiXCR from the 5' RACE reads. The sample lists approximately 300,000 distinct CDR3 sequences, roughly 10% occurring once. This clonotype was detected a few times. Its antigen remains unidentified. This TCR was recovered from a man aged 18 to 35 who received the YFV17D yellow fever vaccine. The chain couples TRBV4-1 to TRBJ2-2, with 12 nucleotides matching TRBD2. The material sequenced was CD4+ T cells sorted from PBMCs, taken 45 days after the yellow fever booster vaccination. The CDR3: CASSQGLAGDQTGELFF. DNA of the CDR3: TGCGCCAGCAGCCAAGGACTAGCGGGGGATCAAACCGGGGAGCTGTTTTTT.